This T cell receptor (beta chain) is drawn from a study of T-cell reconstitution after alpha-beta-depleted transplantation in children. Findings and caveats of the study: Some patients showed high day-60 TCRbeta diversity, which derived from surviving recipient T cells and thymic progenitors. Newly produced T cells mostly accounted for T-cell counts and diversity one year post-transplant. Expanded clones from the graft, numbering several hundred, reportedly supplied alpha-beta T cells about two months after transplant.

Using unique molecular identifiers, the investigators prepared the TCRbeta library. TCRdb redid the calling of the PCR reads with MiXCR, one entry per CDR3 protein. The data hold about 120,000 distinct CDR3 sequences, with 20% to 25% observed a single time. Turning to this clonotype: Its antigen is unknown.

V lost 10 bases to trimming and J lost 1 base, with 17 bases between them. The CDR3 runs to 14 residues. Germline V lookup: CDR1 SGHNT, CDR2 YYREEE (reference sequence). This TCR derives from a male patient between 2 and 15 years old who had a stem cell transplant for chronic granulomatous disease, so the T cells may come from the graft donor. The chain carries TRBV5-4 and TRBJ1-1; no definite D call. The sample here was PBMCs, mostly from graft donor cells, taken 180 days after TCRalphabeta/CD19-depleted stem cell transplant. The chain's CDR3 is CAGLSGSSNTEAFF. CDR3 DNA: TGTGCCGGGTTGTCGGGTTCCTCGAACACTGAAGCTTTCTTT. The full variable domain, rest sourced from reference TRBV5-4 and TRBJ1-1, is ETGVTQSPTHLIKTRGQQVTLRCSSQSGHNTVSWYQQALGQGPQFIFQYYREEENGRGNFPPRFSGLQFPNYSSELNVNALELDDSALYLCAGLSGSSNTEAFFGQGTRLTVV.